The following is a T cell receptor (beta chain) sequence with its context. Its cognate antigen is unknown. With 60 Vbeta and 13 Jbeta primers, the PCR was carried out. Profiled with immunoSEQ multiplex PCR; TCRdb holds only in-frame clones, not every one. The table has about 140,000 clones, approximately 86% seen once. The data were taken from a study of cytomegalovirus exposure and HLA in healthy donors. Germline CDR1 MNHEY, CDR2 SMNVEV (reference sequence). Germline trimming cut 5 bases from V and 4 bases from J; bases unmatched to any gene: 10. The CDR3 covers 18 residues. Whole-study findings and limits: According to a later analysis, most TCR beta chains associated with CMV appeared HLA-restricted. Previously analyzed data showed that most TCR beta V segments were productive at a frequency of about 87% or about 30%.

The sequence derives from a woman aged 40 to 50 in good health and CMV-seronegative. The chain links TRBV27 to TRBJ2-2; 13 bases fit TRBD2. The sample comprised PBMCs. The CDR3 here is CASSELAGGPPGTGELFF. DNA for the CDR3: TGTGCCAGCAGTGAACTAGCGGGAGGGCCCCCGGGCACCGGGGAGCTGTTTTTT.